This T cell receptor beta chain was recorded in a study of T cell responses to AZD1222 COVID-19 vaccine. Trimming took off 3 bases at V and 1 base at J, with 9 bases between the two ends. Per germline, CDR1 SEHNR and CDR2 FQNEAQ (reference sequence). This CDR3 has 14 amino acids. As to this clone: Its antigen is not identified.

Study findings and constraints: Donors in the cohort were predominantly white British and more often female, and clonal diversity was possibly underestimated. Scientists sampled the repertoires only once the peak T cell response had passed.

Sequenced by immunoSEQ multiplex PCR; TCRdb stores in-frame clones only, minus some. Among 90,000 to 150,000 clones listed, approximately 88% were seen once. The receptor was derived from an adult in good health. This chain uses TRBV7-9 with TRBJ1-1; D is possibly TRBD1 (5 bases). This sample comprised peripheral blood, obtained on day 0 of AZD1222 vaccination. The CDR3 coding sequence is TGTGCCAGCAGCTTCCGGGGGAGGAACACTGAAGCTTTCTTT. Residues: CASSFRGRNTEAFF. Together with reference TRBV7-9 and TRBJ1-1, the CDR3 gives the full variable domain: DTGVSQNPRHKITKRGQNVTFRCDPISEHNRLYWYRQTLGQGPEFLTYFQNEAQLEKSRLLSDRFSAERPKGSFSTLEIQRTEQGDSAMYLCASSFRGRNTEAFFGQGTRLTVV.